The clone carrying this T cell receptor (beta chain) came up a few times. Its antigen is unidentified. It was with 60 Vbeta and 13 Jbeta primers that the PCR ran. The assay was immunoSEQ multiplex PCR, and TCRdb's table has in-frame clones only and misses some. The table includes 150,000 to 180,000 clones, over 60% detected once. The data belong to a study of cytomegalovirus exposure and HLA in healthy donors. Points from the study as a whole: A later examination showed that TCR association rates differed by HLA locus, with DRB1 most and HLA-C fewest. A later analysis found common viral pathogens apparently linked to several of the most significant clusters.

Germline CDR1 and CDR2: MNHEY and SMNVEV (reference sequence). The CDR3 is 15 amino acids. With 2 bases removed from V and 2 bases from J, the gap between germline ends came to 10 bases. The clonotype was recovered from a woman aged 40 to 55 in good health and CMV-seronegative. Input material: PBMCs. The V and J genes are TRBV27 and TRBJ1-3; D remains ambiguous. This CDR3 reads CASSLGLGAGNTIYF. The CDR3 DNA is TGTGCCAGCAGTTTAGGCCTGGGAGCTGGAAACACCATATATTTT.